The clone carrying this T cell receptor beta chain has a count of ten or more. Its antigen is still unknown. The CDR3 runs 14 residues. Per germline, CDR1 SGHDT and CDR2 YYEEEE. J gave up 8 bases and V 1 base, and 6 bases lay outside the gene matches. A TCRbeta library incorporating unique molecular identifiers was prepared. Via MiXCR, TCRdb re-called the PCR reads, giving one row per CDR3 protein. Of fewer than 1 million distinct CDR3 sequences listed, 16% are singletons. This entry comes from a study of T-cell reconstitution after alpha-beta-depleted transplantation in children. Regarding the study as a whole: About two months after transplant, alpha-beta T cells reportedly came from several hundred expanded graft clones.

The source is a male patient under 18 who had a stem cell transplant for acute lymphoblastic leukemia, so the T cells may come from the graft donor. The chain is built from TRBV5-6 and TRBJ2-1, with TRBD2 matching over 7 bases. The specimen was PBMCs, mostly from graft donor cells, collected 360 days after TCRalphabeta/CD19-depleted stem cell transplant. The CDR3: CASSLNRAGDEQFF. CDR3 sequence (DNA): TGTGCCAGCAGCTTGAATCGGGCGGGAGATGAGCAGTTCTTC.